One sample yielded the 10 T cell receptor beta chains listed below, sequenced in a study of CD4+ T cells in melanoma (dated by TCRdb to about 2022). Preparation of the library involved the immunoSEQ multiplex PCR assay. Drawn from immuneACCESS, this table holds only the in-frame rearrangements with V and J called that TCRdb kept. Clones are partly lost; checked studies trace under half to an unresolved V gene and leave the rest unexplained. The sample includes 120,000 to 150,000 clones, with around 90% observed a single time. More than 1.5% of the sample goes to the ten largest clones. These receptor sequences come from a human donor with melanoma.

This sequence joins TRBV6-1 and TRBJ1-5; 7 bases line up with TRBD1. CDR1 is MNHNS, CDR2 SASEGT, per germline. The length of the CDR3 is 14 residues. Trimming at V came to 8 bases and at J to 8 bases, leaving 12 bases not matched to a gene. Here the CDR3 DNA reads TGTGCCAGCGCTTTTGACAGGGCCGCTGAGCCCCAGCATTTT. It specifies CASAFDRAAEPQHF.

This rearrangement joins TRBV19 to TRBJ2-3; 9 bases agree with TRBD2. V lost 8 bases, J lost 0 bases, and 3 bases stayed unmatched. This CDR3 has 14 residues. Per the germline V gene, CDR1 is LNHDA and CDR2 is SQIVND (reference sequence). The CDR3 is CASLSGGSTDTQYF. The CDR3 bases are TGTGCCAGTTTAAGCGGGGGGAGCACAGATACGCAGTATTTT.

The V call is TRBV10-1, the J call TRBJ1-1, with D unresolved. The CDR3 extends over 13 amino acids. Germline assignment: CDR1 WNHNN and CDR2 SYGVQD (reference sequence). The germline V and J ends were trimmed by 8 bases and 2 bases, with 12 bases remaining between them. CDR3 DNA: TGCGCCAGCGCCCAAGGACTTAACACTGAAGCTTTCTTT. Its translation is CASAQGLNTEAFF.

This clone came up a few times. The rearrangement links TRBV5-1 to TRBJ1-5, with D possibly being TRBD1 (5 bases). Trimming removed 4 bases from V and 0 bases from J, with 14 bases in between. The germline V gene encodes CDR1 SGHRS and CDR2 YFSETQ. The CDR3 has 16 amino acids. CDR3 bases: TGCGCCAGCAGCATTTACAGGTTTGATAGCAATCAGCCCCAGCATTTT. This gives the protein CASSIYRFDSNQPQHF. Combining the CDR3 with reference TRBV5-1 and TRBJ1-5 gives the whole variable domain KAGVTQTPRYLIKTRGQQVTLSCSPISGHRSVSWYQQTPGQGLQFLFEYFSETQRNKGNFPGRFSGRQFSNSRSEMNVSTLELGDSALYLCASSIYRFDSNQPQHFGDGTRLSIL.

This clone was observed once. The rearrangement links TRBV2 to TRBJ1-5, with TRBD1 matching over 7 bases. Unmatched junction bases numbered 4, after V lost 4 bases and J lost 1 base. The CDR3 covers 15 residues. Per the germline V gene, CDR1 is SNHLY and CDR2 is FYNNEI. The CDR3 DNA follows: TGTGCCAGCAGTGGACAGGGTGGGAGCAATCAGCCCCAGCATTTT. Translating it yields CASSGQGGSNQPQHF.

The chain links TRBV14 to TRBJ2-7; TRBD1 is a possible D gene (6 bases). Germline V gene lookup returns CDR1 SGHDN and CDR2 FVKESK. The CDR3 covers 13 residues. The ends were cut back, 3 bases at V and 2 bases at J, with 8 bases in the middle. As DNA, the CDR3 is TGTGCCAGCAGCCATGGGGGCCCCTACGAGCAGTACTTC. Protein sequence: CASSHGGPYEQYF.

This clone came up a few times. This rearrangement joins TRBV5-4 to TRBJ1-6, with D possibly matching TRBD1 (6 bases). V was trimmed by 6 bases and J by 6 bases, leaving 19 bases between them. The V gene's germline CDR1 is SGHNT and CDR2 YYREEE (reference sequence). CDR3 length: 16 amino acids. Here the CDR3 DNA reads TGTGCCAGCAACTTACAGGGAGGCGGCTTTAATTCACCCCTCCACTTT. Its translation: CASNLQGGGFNSPLHF.

The chain combines TRBV27 with TRBJ2-1, with D perhaps TRBD1 or TRBD2 (5 bases each). CDR1 MNHEY and CDR2 SMNVEV come from the germline V gene (reference sequence). V lost 7 bases and J 4 bases, leaving 11 bases between the germline ends. The CDR3 has 13 amino acids. CDR3 sequence: CASTTGTYNEQFF. The CDR3 DNA is TGTGCCAGCACTACCGGGACGTACAATGAGCAGTTCTTC.

This chain connects TRBV7-8 to TRBJ2-2; D not certain. V was shortened by 1 base and J by 1 base, with 4 bases between the two germline ends. Germline CDR1 and CDR2: SGHVS and FQNEAQ. The CDR3 runs 14 residues. The CDR3 DNA follows: TGTGCCAGCAGCTTAGTACAGAACACCGGGGAGCTGTTTTTT. It specifies CASSLVQNTGELFF.

This sequence joins TRBV27 and TRBJ2-5; D call uncertain. The CDR3 is 14 residues long. Germline V gene data show CDR1 as MNHEY and CDR2 as SMNVEV (reference sequence). The germline V and J ends were trimmed by 4 bases and 5 bases, with 14 bases remaining between them. As DNA, the CDR3 is TGTGCCAGCAGTTCACAGAGGTTTCGGGAGACCCAGTACTTC. Encoded protein: CASSSQRFRETQYF.